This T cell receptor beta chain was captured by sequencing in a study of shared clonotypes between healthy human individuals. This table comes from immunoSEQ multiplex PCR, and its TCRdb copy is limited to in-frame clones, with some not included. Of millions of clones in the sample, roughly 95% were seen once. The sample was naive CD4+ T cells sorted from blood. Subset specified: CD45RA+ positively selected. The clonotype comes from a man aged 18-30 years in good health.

The DNA for the CDR3 is TGTGCCTCAGTCGTGGCAGGGAGTATGAGAGGGACCCAGTACTTC. Amino acids: CASVVAGSMRGTQYF. V gene TRBV30 combines with J gene TRBJ2-5, with D perhaps given as TRBD1 or TRBD2 (5 bases each). The CDR3 totals 15 residues. Germline V gives CDR1 GTSNPN, CDR2 SVGIG (reference sequence). The V end lost 7 bases, the J end lost 7 bases, and 25 bases lay between the germline ends. Together with reference TRBV30 and TRBJ2-5, the CDR3 gives the full variable domain: SQTIHQWPATLVQPVGSPLSLECTVEGTSNPNLYWYRQAAGRGLQLLFYSVGIGQISSEVPQNLSASRPQDRQFILSSKKLLLSDSGFYLCASVVAGSMRGTQYFGPGTRLLVL.